These T cell receptor beta chains were read from a single sample in a study of post-analysis software for immune sequencing data. TCRdb re-derived calls from the PCR reads in MiXCR, one entry per CDR3 protein. The sample shows roughly 600,000 distinct CDR3 sequences, 44% of them seen only once. The sequenced sample consisted of blood. These receptors originate from a girl under 18 with multiple sclerosis. Each CDR3 is given with its conserved first and last residue. The D gene is left open where the match is weak. The size entry is marked missing in some rows and otherwise reads once, few, many or a size class.

>TRBV6-5|TRBJ2-7|.|.
TGTGCCACCTACTCCTCCTACGAGCAGTACTTC
CATYSSYEQYF
>TRBV29-1|TRBJ1-1|TRBD1|few
TGCAGCGCTGAATGGGGACAGGGTGGGACTGAAGCTTTCTTT
CSAEWGQGGTEAFF
>TRBV4-2|TRBJ2-7|.|.
TGTGCCAGCAGCCAAGCAGGGGCTTACGAGCAGTACTTC
CASSQAGAYEQYF
>TRBV20-1|TRBJ2-7|.|.
TGCAGTGCTAGATCAGAGAAGAGCTCCTACGAGCAGTACTTC
CSARSEKSSYEQYF
>TRBV29-1|TRBJ2-1|.|.
TGCAGCGTTGTAGATGTCTGGGCGCAGTTCTTC
CSVVDVWAQFF
>TRBV3-1|TRBJ2-7|TRBD2|.
TGTGCCAGCAGTGATGGACTAGCGGGAGGACGCAACGAGCAGTACTTC
CASSDGLAGGRNEQYF
>TRBV12-3/TRBV12-4|TRBJ2-1|TRBD1|few
TGTGCCAGCAGCCTGAACAGGGGGCTTGAGCAGTTCTTC
CASSLNRGLEQFF
>TRBV7-2|TRBJ2-1|.|many
TGTGCCAGCAGCTCGCCAGAGGACAACTACAATGAGCAGTTCTTC
CASSSPEDNYNEQFF
>TRBV5-1|TRBJ2-1|.|.
TGCGCCAGCAGCTGGTACAGGATGAGCTCCTACAATGAGCAGTTCTTC
CASSWYRMSSYNEQFF
>TRBV29-1|TRBJ1-5|.|.
TGCAGCGTTGAACTAGGGGGCAATCAGCCCCAGCATTTT
CSVELGGNQPQHF
>TRBV20-1|TRBJ2-6|.|.
TGCAGTGCTATAAGGAGTTCTGGGGCCAACGTCCTGACTTTC
CSAIRSSGANVLTF
>TRBV5-1|TRBJ2-7|TRBD1|.
TGTGCCAGCAGCTTCTCCGGGACAGGGGTCGACGAGCAGTACTTC
CASSFSGTGVDEQYF
>TRBV6-6|TRBJ2-1|.|.
TGTGCCAGCAGTTACTCGATAAGCTCCTACAATGAGCAGTTCTTC
CASSYSISSYNEQFF
>TRBV20-1|TRBJ1-1|TRBD1|.
TGCAGTGCTAGAGTATACCGGGACAGGGTCACTGAAGCTTTCTTT
CSARVYRDRVTEAFF
>TRBV7-2|TRBJ2-6|.|few
TGTGCCAGCAGCCCCGGACACGGGGGCTTCTCTGGGGCCAACGTCCTGACTTTC
CASSPGHGGFSGANVLTF
>TRBV9|TRBJ1-4|.|few
TGTGCCAGCAGCGTAGAGAATGAAAAACTGTTTTTT
CASSVENEKLFF
>TRBV15|TRBJ2-1|.|.
TGTGCCACCAGGACCCGGGACTACAATGAGCAGTTCTTC
CATRTRDYNEQFF
>TRBV4-1|TRBJ1-2|.|few
TGCGCCAGCAGCCAAGACGCGAAGGGGTATGGCTACACCTTC
CASSQDAKGYGYTF
>TRBV7-9|TRBJ2-7|.|.
TGTGCCAGCAGCCAAGGAAGGGGCGAGCAGTACTTC
CASSQGRGEQYF
>TRBV27|TRBJ2-5|.|.
TGTGCCAGCAGTTCCCGTGCGGTGCAGTACTTC
CASSSRAVQYF
>TRBV10-3|TRBJ2-1|TRBD2|.
TGTGCCATCAGGGGACTAGCAGACAATGAGCAGTTCTTC
CAIRGLADNEQFF
>TRBV7-7|TRBJ2-5|.|few
TGTGCTAGCAGCGCTTTGCGGGGAGAGACCCAGTACTTC
CASSALRGETQYF
>TRBV12-3/TRBV12-4|TRBJ1-4|TRBD1|.
TGTGCCAGCAGCTGCGGACAGGGTGGGGAAAAACTGTTTTTT
CASSCGQGGEKLFF
>TRBV12-3/TRBV12-4|TRBJ2-5|TRBD1|few
TGTGCCAGCAGTCCTACAGGGGCAGAGACCCAGTACTTC
CASSPTGAETQYF